These 8 T cell receptor beta chains were sequenced from one sample in a study of regulatory T cells in long-lasting Graves disease. Construction of TCR beta libraries relied on iRepertoire HTBI primers and on Arm-PCR targeting CDR3 regions. TCRdb re-called the multiplex PCR reads with MiXCR, one entry per CDR3 protein. Among roughly 400,000 distinct CDR3 sequences listed, around 16% were seen once. Time point reported: newly diagnosed GD, antithyroid drugs for less than 3 months. TCR sequences were obtained from RNA taken from PBMCs. This sample also belongs to another study, concerning T cells in Graves' hyperthyroidism and ophthalmopathy.

Source: peripheral blood mononuclear cells (PBMCs), taken at new diagnosis, from a patient treated with antithyroid drugs. These receptors all stem from a woman aged 40 to 49 with Graves disease.

This clonotype was counted ten times or more. The chain recombines TRBV10-3 with TRBJ1-2; 9 nucleotides match TRBD1. The germline gives CDR1 ENHRY, CDR2 SYGVKD. The CDR3 length is 15 residues. V dropped 7 bases and J dropped 1; count of bases not matched to a gene: 7. The CDR3 nucleotides are TGTGCCATCACCGAAGGACAGGGGAGTAACTATGGCTACACCTTC. It specifies CAITEGQGSNYGYTF.

This clonotype was picked up many times. J is TRBJ1-2 and V is TRBV7-3, with 7 nucleotides matching TRBD1. The CDR3 length is 13 residues. The V segment lost 0 bases and the J segment 8 bases; nucleotides outside the gene matches: 3. Germline CDR1 SGHTA, CDR2 FQGTGA. CDR3 residues: CASSLTGTEGYTF. The DNA for the CDR3 is TGTGCCAGCAGCTTAACAGGGACAGAGGGCTACACCTTC.

This clonotype was counted a few times. The chain has TRBV27 and TRBJ2-7; 7 nucleotides match TRBD2. The CDR3 is 15 amino acids. With V trimmed by 5 bases and J by 2 bases, 9 bases remained unmatched. Germline CDR1 and CDR2: MNHEY and SMNVEV (reference sequence). The CDR3 sequence is CASSQWGGPAYEQYF. The DNA of the CDR3 is TGTGCCAGCAGTCAGTGGGGAGGGCCGGCCTACGAGCAGTACTTC.

The J gene is TRBJ2-1, the V gene TRBV18; tentatively, D is TRBD2 (6 bases). The CDR3 runs to 13 residues. The V and J ends lost 3 bases and 10 bases respectively, with 13 bases between them. CDR1 is KGHSH and CDR2 is LQKENI in the germline V gene. The CDR3 nucleotides are TGTGCCAGCTCACCGCTTGGGACTGACGAGCAGTTCTTC. Protein sequence: CASSPLGTDEQFF.

This clonotype has just a few counts. The V call is TRBV18, the J call TRBJ2-1; TRBD2 aligns across 10 bases. This CDR3 has 18 residues. With 2 bases clipped from V and 7 bases from J, the junction kept 14 bases outside the gene matches. Per the germline V gene, CDR1 is KGHSH and CDR2 is LQKENI. CDR3: CASSPAGSLAGVGNEQFF. CDR3 bases: TGTGCCAGCTCACCAGCGGGGTCTCTAGCGGGAGTCGGAAATGAGCAGTTCTTC.

A few counts support this clonotype. CDR3 in amino acids: CASSLGDDTGELFF. In DNA form, the CDR3 reads TGTGCCAGCAGCTTGGGAGATGACACCGGGGAGCTGTTTTTT. The V and J genes are TRBV7-3 and TRBJ2-2; D might be TRBD2 (5 bases). Germline V CDR1 and CDR2: SGHTA, FQGTGA. Deletions cut 3 bases from V and 3 bases from J, with 8 bases between. The CDR3 totals 14 residues.

This clonotype was recorded at least ten times. The rearrangement links TRBV2 to TRBJ1-1; a possible D gene is TRBD1 (5 bases). Trimming left V 5 bases short and J 0 bases short, with 16 bases between. CDR3 length: 16 amino acids. Germline CDR1 is SNHLY and CDR2 is FYNNEI. CDR3 coding DNA: TGTGCCAGCAGTTTGGGCGGTACAGGTCTGAACACTGAAGCTTTCTTT. It encodes CASSLGGTGLNTEAFF.

This clonotype was counted a few times. The chain has TRBV4-1 and TRBJ2-5, with a tentative D call TRBD2 (5 bases). Per germline, CDR1 MGHRA and CDR2 YSYEKL. V was cut by 4 bases and J by 5 bases, with 14 bases left in between. The CDR3 spans 14 residues. As DNA, the CDR3 is TGCGCCAGCAGCCCCGAACGGGGTAGGGAGACCCAGTACTTC. Translated, it gives CASSPERGRETQYF.